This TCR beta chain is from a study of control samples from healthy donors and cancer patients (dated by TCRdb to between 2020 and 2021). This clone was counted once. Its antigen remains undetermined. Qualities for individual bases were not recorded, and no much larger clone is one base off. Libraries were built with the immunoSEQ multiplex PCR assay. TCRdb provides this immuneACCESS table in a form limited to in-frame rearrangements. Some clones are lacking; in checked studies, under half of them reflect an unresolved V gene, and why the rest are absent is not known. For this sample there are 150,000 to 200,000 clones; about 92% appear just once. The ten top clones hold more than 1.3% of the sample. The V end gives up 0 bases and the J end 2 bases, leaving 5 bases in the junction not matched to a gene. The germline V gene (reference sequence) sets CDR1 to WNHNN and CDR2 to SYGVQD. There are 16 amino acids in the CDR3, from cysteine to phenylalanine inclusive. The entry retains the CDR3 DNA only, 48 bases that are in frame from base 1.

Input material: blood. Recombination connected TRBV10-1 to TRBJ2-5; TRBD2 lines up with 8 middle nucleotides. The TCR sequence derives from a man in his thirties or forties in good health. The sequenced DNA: TGCGCCAGCAGTGAGTCGACCAGCGGGGGACAAGAGACCCAGTACTTC. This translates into CASSESTSGGQETQYF.